This is a list of T cell receptor beta chains from one sample in a study of CD4 and CD8 cells across lung adenocarcinoma regions. One entry per CDR3 protein results from TCRdb running MiXCR on the PCR reads. The repertoire has some 4,500 distinct CDR3 sequences, around 50% of them found once; the top ten carry approximately 14%. Sequenced sample: CD4+ T cells from the margin of a lung tumor. Receptors were obtained from a female donor with lung adenocarcinoma. The CD4 and CD8 labels of this study may be unreliable. Both conserved end residues are part of each CDR3. The order of the fields is clone size, V gene, D gene, J gene, CDR3 protein, CDR3 DNA. The D gene is left open where the match is weak. Size is stated for part of the rows, as once, few or many counts, or as a class when the clone is expanded.

medium-sized,TRBV6-5,.,TRBJ2-1,CASSYSGLSSDEQFF,TGTGCCAGCAGTTACTCGGGACTGAGTTCCGATGAGCAGTTCTTC
many,TRBV6-1,TRBD1,TRBJ2-7,CASSPGQDPEQYF,TGTGCCAGCAGTCCCGGACAGGACCCCGAGCAGTACTTC
.,TRBV6-2/TRBV6-3,.,TRBJ1-1,CASGDRRMSFF,TGTGCCAGCGGGGACCGCCGAATGTCTTTCTTT
few,TRBV7-2,.,TRBJ2-1,CASSFTSFGANEQFF,TGTGCCAGCAGCTTTACTAGCTTTGGGGCGAATGAGCAGTTCTTC
once,TRBV15,.,TRBJ2-3,CATSPTRGWTDTQYF,TGTGCCACCAGCCCTACCCGAGGATGGACAGATACGCAGTATTTT
.,TRBV11-2,.,TRBJ2-4,CASSPEALSNIQYF,TGTGCCAGCAGCCCTGAGGCCCTATCAAACATTCAGTACTTC
.,TRBV4-2,TRBD1,TRBJ2-7,CASSTGTGLYEQYF,TGTGCCAGCAGCACCGGGACAGGCCTATACGAGCAGTACTTC
.,TRBV10-2,.,TRBJ2-1,CASQSYNEQFF,TGCGCCAGCCAGTCCTACAATGAGCAGTTCTTC
few,TRBV11-1,.,TRBJ2-3,CASALNSDTQYF,TGTGCCAGCGCCCTCAACTCAGATACGCAGTATTTT
few,TRBV12-3/TRBV12-4,TRBD2,TRBJ2-1,CASSPVGASGRVDEQFF,TGTGCCAGCAGTCCCGTTGGGGCTAGCGGGAGAGTGGATGAGCAGTTCTTC
large,TRBV12-5,.,TRBJ2-5,CASGLVGVERMKGFTPLIRETQYF,TGTGCTAGTGGTTTGGTAGGTGTCGAACGGATGAAGGGGTTCACTCCTCTCATTCGAGAGACCCAGTACTTC
.,TRBV12-3/TRBV12-4,TRBD2,TRBJ2-5,CASKGRAWEETQYF,TGTGCCAGCAAAGGGAGGGCCTGGGAGGAGACCCAGTACTTC
few,TRBV7-6,TRBD1,TRBJ1-2,CASSPRGQGYGGYTF,TGTGCCAGCAGCCCCCGAGGACAGGGCTACGGTGGCTACACCTTC
medium-sized,TRBV6-1,TRBD1,TRBJ2-3,CASSEQGQVQDTQYF,TGTGCCAGCAGTGAACAGGGACAGGTACAAGATACGCAGTATTTT
few,TRBV12-3/TRBV12-4,.,TRBJ2-3,CASILGELGGPSTDTQYF,TGTGCCAGCATTCTTGGAGAGTTGGGGGGCCCCAGCACAGATACGCAGTATTTT
.,TRBV5-1,.,TRBJ2-5,CASSLGLPVQETQYF,TGCGCCAGCAGCTTGGGTCTTCCCGTCCAAGAGACCCAGTACTTC